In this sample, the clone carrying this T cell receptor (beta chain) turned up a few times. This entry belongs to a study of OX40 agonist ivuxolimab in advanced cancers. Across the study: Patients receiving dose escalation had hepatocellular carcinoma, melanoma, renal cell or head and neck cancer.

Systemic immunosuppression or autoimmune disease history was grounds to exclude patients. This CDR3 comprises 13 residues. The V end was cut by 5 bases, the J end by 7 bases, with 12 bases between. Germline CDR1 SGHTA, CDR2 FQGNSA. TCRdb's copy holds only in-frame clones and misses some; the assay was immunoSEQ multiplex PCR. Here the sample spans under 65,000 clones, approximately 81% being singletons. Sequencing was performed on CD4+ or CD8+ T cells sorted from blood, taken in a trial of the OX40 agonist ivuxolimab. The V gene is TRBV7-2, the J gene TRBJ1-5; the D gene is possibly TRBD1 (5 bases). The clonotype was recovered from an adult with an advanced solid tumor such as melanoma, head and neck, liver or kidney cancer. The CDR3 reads CASSPWGDQPQHF. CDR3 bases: TGTGCCAGCAGCCCCTGGGGGGACCAGCCCCAGCATTTT.